Listed below are T cell receptor beta chains from one sample, sequenced in a study of blood T cell repertoires in COVID-19. Only in-frame clones appear in the TCRdb table, and some are missing; sequencing was by immunoSEQ multiplex PCR. The table records some 150,000 clones, about 91% of them present only once. What was sequenced was peripheral blood. These receptor sequences come from a woman aged 55-70 years with acute or convalescent COVID-19. Both conserved end residues are trimmed from each CDR3. A D gene is named only where the DNA matches it firmly.

. | TRBJ1-1 | TRBV2 | ASSYMGSGKTEAF
. | TRBJ2-3 | TRBV7-2 | ASNLGGTDTQY
. | TRBJ2-7 | TRBV5-1 | ASSLVTYDEQY
. | TRBJ2-2 | TRBV6-6 | ASSYRGQVTGELF
TRBD1 | TRBJ1-2 | TRBV6-6 | ASTLDRGANYGYT
. | TRBJ1-4 | TRBV5-1 | ASSPAGRESEKLF
. | TRBJ2-3 | TRBV18 | ASSPFGGQDTQY
. | TRBJ1-6 | TRBV7-9 | ASSVRETNSPLH
. | TRBJ1-3 | TRBV19 | ASIPRRGSGNTIY
TRBD2 | TRBJ2-2 | TRBV19 | ASTLQRGGNTGELF
. | TRBJ1-3 | TRBV30 | ASSAGFSGNTIY
. | TRBJ1-4 | TRBV5-1 | ASSLAGGPTDEKLF
. | TRBJ2-7 | TRBV19 | ASSKALEYEQY
TRBD1 | TRBJ1-6 | TRBV9 | ASSTTGTVNSPLH
TRBD1 | TRBJ2-7 | TRBV27 | ASSLTGGSEQY
TRBD1 | TRBJ1-2 | TRBV4-3 | ASSGLGTGPANYGYT
. | TRBJ1-1 | TRBV9 | ASRASNRANTEAF
TRBD1 | TRBJ2-7 | TRBV10-1 | ARNRGRDRGTYEQY
TRBD1 | TRBJ2-7 | TRBV28 | ASKGGGWSYEQY
. | TRBJ1-5 | TRBV7-2 | ASSSKQGNQPQH
TRBD2 | TRBJ2-1 | TRBV3-1/TRBV3-2 | ASRAGTSGGGLYNEQF
TRBD1 | TRBJ2-7 | TRBV23-1 | ASSPAHRGPYEQY
TRBD1 | TRBJ2-2 | TRBV9 | ASSPTGGDTGELF
. | TRBJ2-5 | TRBV13 | ASSFRGTERTQY
. | TRBJ2-1 | TRBV12-3/TRBV12-4 | ASSPRVEQF
. | TRBJ2-2 | TRBV6-4 | ASSTFLGTGELF
TRBD2 | TRBJ2-7 | TRBV7-2 | ASSITSGGTEQY
. | TRBJ1-2 | TRBV24-1 | ATSAGGGGYT
. | TRBJ2-3 | TRBV7-8 | ASSLVGESVFTDTQY
TRBD2 | TRBJ2-1 | TRBV6-5 | ASTASGGSHNEQF
TRBD1 | TRBJ1-3 | TRBV30 | AWGQGPGNTIY
TRBD1 | TRBJ2-3 | TRBV28 | ASRNTQGTDTQY
. | TRBJ2-5 | TRBV9 | ASSVAGYQETQY
. | TRBJ1-5 | TRBV4-2 | ASSPGGNSNQPQH
. | TRBJ2-1 | TRBV7-2 | ASSLVGSDEQF
TRBD1 | TRBJ2-1 | TRBV4-1 | ASSQDSDRVGNEQF
. | TRBJ1-5 | TRBV24-1 | ATREGGAGNQPQH